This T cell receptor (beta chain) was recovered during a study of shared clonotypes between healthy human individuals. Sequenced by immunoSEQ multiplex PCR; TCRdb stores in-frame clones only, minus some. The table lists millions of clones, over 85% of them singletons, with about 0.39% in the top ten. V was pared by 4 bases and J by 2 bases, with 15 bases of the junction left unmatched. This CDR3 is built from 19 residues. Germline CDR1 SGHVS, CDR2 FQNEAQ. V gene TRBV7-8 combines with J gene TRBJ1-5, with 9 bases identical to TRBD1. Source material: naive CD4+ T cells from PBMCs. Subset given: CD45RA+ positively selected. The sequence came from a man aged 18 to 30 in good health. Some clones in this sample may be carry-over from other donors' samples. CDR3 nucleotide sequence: TGTGCCAGCAGCTGGAAACCGGGACAGGGCCTCAGAGGCAATCAGCCCCAGCATTTT. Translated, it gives CASSWKPGQGLRGNQPQHF.